What follows are 27 T cell receptor beta chains derived from one specimen sequenced in a study of blood T cell repertoires in COVID-19. Data came from immunoSEQ multiplex PCR; TCRdb stores just in-frame clones and leaves some out. The profile shows 35,000 to 40,000 clones, 70% to 90% of them singletons. Sample: peripheral blood. These receptors were collected from a man aged 60 to 75 with COVID-19, enrolled during active disease.

The chain carries TRBV7-3 and TRBJ2-2, with D hard to call. The CDR3 spans 13 residues. V lost 4 bases to trimming and J lost 7 bases, with 10 bases between them. Per the germline V gene, CDR1 is SGHTA and CDR2 is FQGTGA. CDR3 DNA sequence: TGTGCCAGCAGCTCGAGCACAGTCGGGGAGCTGTTTTTT. Translating it yields CASSSSTVGELFF.

This clone occurred once. The chain joins TRBV6-7 to TRBJ2-1, with 15 nucleotides matching TRBD2. TRBV6-7 is noted as an ORF with a role that remains uncertain. J lost 0 bases, V lost 0 bases, and 9 bases had no gene match. This CDR3 has 21 amino acids. The CDR3 sequence is CASSYSYRGLAGGSSYNEQFF. As DNA, the CDR3 is TGTGCCAGCAGTTACTCCTACCGGGGACTAGCGGGAGGCAGCTCCTACAATGAGCAGTTCTTC.

A single count supports this clone. The genes are TRBV5-1 and TRBJ2-7, with 16 nucleotides matching TRBD2. The CDR3 is 14 residues long. V lost 7 bases, J lost 5 bases, and 3 bases stayed unmatched. From germline, CDR1 is SGHRS and CDR2 YFSETQ. In DNA, the CDR3 is TGCGCCAGCGCCGGGACTAGCGGGAGGGACGAGCAGTACTTC. Its protein is CASAGTSGRDEQYF.

V gene TRBV19 combines with J gene TRBJ1-5, with D perhaps matching TRBD1 (5 bases). The CDR3 sequence is 15 residues long. Germline-derived CDR1 and CDR2 are LNHDA and SQIVND (reference sequence). The V and J ends lost 4 bases and 0 bases respectively, with 10 bases between them. The CDR3 DNA is TGTGCCAGTAGTAAGACAGTAAATAGCAATCAGCCCCAGCATTTT. It is translated as CASSKTVNSNQPQHF. Full variable domain (remainder filled in from reference TRBV19 and TRBJ1-5): DGGITQSPKYLFRKEGQNVTLSCEQNLNHDAMYWYRQDPGQGLRLIYYSQIVNDFQKGDIAEGYSVSREKKESFPLTVTSAQKNPTAFYLCASSKTVNSNQPQHFGDGTRLSIL.

The chain joins TRBV9 to TRBJ2-7, with 8 bases matching TRBD2. The CDR3 loop spans 13 amino acids. The junction had 1 base not matched to a gene; V was cut back by 3 bases and J by 2 bases. Germline V gene sequence: CDR1 SGDLS, CDR2 YYNGEE. CDR3 DNA: TGTGCCAGCAGCGGGCGGGGGGCCTACGAGCAGTACTTC. Translation gives CASSGRGAYEQYF.

This clone was counted a single time. V usage is TRBV20-1 and J usage is TRBJ1-4; D is perhaps TRBD1 (6 bases). Germline CDR1 DFQATT, CDR2 SNEGSKA (reference sequence). Trimming left V 5 bases short and J 13 bases short, with 11 bases between. The CDR3 length is 10 residues. CDR3 amino acids: CSAVEGGLFF. The CDR3 coding sequence is TGCAGTGCTGTAGAAGGGGGACTGTTTTTT.

The chain links TRBV12-3 or TRBV12-4 to TRBJ2-1; a possible D gene is TRBD2 (6 bases). The CDR3 is 13 residues long. Trimming stripped 10 bases from V and 7 bases from J, with 17 bases between. The CDR3 loop reads CAISLGTLNEQFF. CDR3 nucleotides: TGTGCCATCTCCCTCGGGACTTTGAATGAGCAGTTCTTC.

This clone was found a few times. The V gene is TRBV6-5, the J gene TRBJ2-2; D may be TRBD2 (5 bases). V gave up 7 bases and J gave up 3 bases, with 12 bases separating them. This CDR3 comprises 14 residues. Per the germline V gene, CDR1 is MNHEY and CDR2 is SVGAGI. The CDR3 sequence is CASKRERDTGELFF. CDR3 sequence (DNA): TGTGCCAGCAAGAGGGAGAGGGACACCGGGGAGCTGTTTTTT.

The chain carries TRBV5-6 and TRBJ2-3; the match to TRBD2 covers 10 bases. This CDR3 has 15 amino acids. Germline assignment: CDR1 SGHDT and CDR2 YYEEEE. The V segment lost 0 bases and the J segment 3 bases; nucleotides outside the gene matches: 1. For the CDR3, the DNA is TGTGCCAGCAGCTTGGTAGCGGGAGGTACAGATACGCAGTATTTT. Its translation: CASSLVAGGTDTQYF.

The table lists this clone with a count of one. The genes are TRBV2 and TRBJ2-1; no firm D call. The CDR3 contains 13 residues. Trimming removed 3 bases from V and 10 bases from J, with 13 bases in between. Germline CDR1 reads SNHLY; CDR2 reads FYNNEI. CDR3 protein: CASSEIEALEQFF. The CDR3 coding sequence is TGTGCCAGCAGTGAGATTGAGGCGTTGGAGCAGTTCTTC.

CDR3 sequence reads: CASSHDRGHDEQFF. CDR3 in DNA: TGTGCCAGCAGCCACGACAGGGGGCATGACGAGCAGTTCTTC. The chain is built from TRBV3-1 (or the pseudogene TRBV3-2) and TRBJ2-1, with 10 bases that match TRBD1. With V trimmed by 3 bases and J by 10 bases, 6 bases remained unmatched. This CDR3 is built from 14 residues. CDR1 and CDR2 from the germline V gene are LGHDT and YNNKEL (reference sequence).

The gene calls are TRBV13 and TRBJ1-1; the match to TRBD1 covers 7 bases. The CDR3 spans 18 residues. The germline CDR1 and CDR2 sequences are PRHDT and FYEKMQ (reference sequence). The V gene end was trimmed by 3 bases and the J gene end by 2 bases; junction bases not matched to a gene: 15. The chain's CDR3 is CASSFVRFRDRPNTEAFF. As DNA, the CDR3 is TGTGCCAGCAGCTTTGTTCGGTTTAGGGACAGACCAAACACTGAAGCTTTCTTT.

The rearrangement joins TRBV19 to TRBJ1-2, with 7 positions matching TRBD1. The ends lost 6 bases at V and 8 bases at J; junction bases unmatched: 12. This CDR3 region has 14 residues. CDR1 and CDR2 from the germline V gene are LNHDA and SQIVND (reference sequence). CDR3: CASRGKSGGYGYTF. CDR3 in DNA: TGTGCCAGTAGAGGCAAATCAGGGGGGTACGGCTACACCTTC.

The chain is built from TRBV7-2 and TRBJ2-1, with D possibly being TRBD1 (5 bases). Germline V gene lookup returns CDR1 SGHTA and CDR2 FQGNSA. CDR3 length equals 15 residues. V was trimmed by 4 bases and J by 0 bases, leaving 10 bases between them. The CDR3 sequence is CASSSRVSSYNEQFF. The CDR3 DNA reads as TGTGCCAGCAGCTCCAGGGTAAGCTCCTACAATGAGCAGTTCTTC.

This clone was picked up a small number of times. This chain joins TRBV10-3 and TRBJ2-1; 11 nucleotides line up with TRBD1. The V segment lost 6 bases and the J segment 5 bases; nucleotides outside the gene matches: 3. This CDR3 comprises 14 residues. Germline CDR1 ENHRY, CDR2 SYGVKD. CDR3 loop: CAISRDRGNNEQFF. In DNA, the CDR3 is TGTGCCATCAGCCGGGACAGGGGGAACAATGAGCAGTTCTTC.

This rearrangement joins TRBV7-9 to TRBJ2-1; D uncertain. V lost 5 bases to trimming and J lost 5 bases, with 16 bases between them. This CDR3 region has 15 residues. CDR1 is SEHNR and CDR2 is FQNEAQ in the germline V gene (reference sequence). As DNA, the CDR3 is TGTGCCAGCAGCCCTCCGGATTTGACAAACAATGAGCAGTTCTTC. Protein sequence: CASSPPDLTNNEQFF.

This chain connects TRBV14 to TRBJ2-2; 9 positions agree with TRBD1. The CDR3 runs 16 residues. CDR1 is SGHDN, CDR2 FVKESK, per germline. V gave up 0 bases and J gave up 4 bases; unmatched junction bases: 3. The CDR3 region has the DNA TGTGCCAGCAGCCAAGAAGGGACAGGGAGCACCGGGGAGCTGTTTTTT. Its translation: CASSQEGTGSTGELFF.

V gene TRBV28 combines with J gene TRBJ1-2; D is uncertain. The CDR3 has 13 residues. The germline gives CDR1 MDHEN, CDR2 SYDVKM. Trimming stripped 3 bases from V and 7 bases from J, with 12 bases between. For the CDR3, the DNA is TGTGCCAGCAGTTTCGTGCAAGCGGTTGGCTACACCTTC. It translates to CASSFVQAVGYTF.

This chain connects TRBV5-4 to TRBJ1-2; 10 bases are a match to TRBD1. The trim removed 0 bases at V and 5 bases at J, leaving 1 base unmatched. The CDR3 covers 14 residues. The germline V gene encodes CDR1 SGHNT and CDR2 YYREEE (reference sequence). In DNA, the CDR3 is TGTGCCAGCAGCTTGGGACAGGGGGCGTATGGCTACACCTTC. As protein: CASSLGQGAYGYTF.

The rearrangement joins TRBV5-1 to TRBJ2-7, with D hard to call. Germline V gene sequence: CDR1 SGHRS, CDR2 YFSETQ. Trimming shortened V by 0 bases and J by 6 bases, and 10 bases separated the two germline ends. This CDR3 has 13 residues. The CDR3 spells CASSLAGLLEQYF. The CDR3 coding sequence is TGCGCCAGCAGCTTGGCCGGGTTACTCGAGCAGTACTTC.

The chain recombines TRBV7-2 with TRBJ1-5; 7 nucleotides line up with TRBD1. CDR3 length equals 14 residues. Germline CDR1 SGHTA, CDR2 FQGNSA. V lost 6 bases and J lost 6; bases outside the gene matches: 8. The CDR3 region is CASSFTGDAQPQHF. For the CDR3, the DNA is TGTGCCAGCAGTTTTACAGGGGATGCTCAGCCCCAGCATTTT.

The chain joins TRBV24-1 to TRBJ1-5, with D perhaps TRBD1 (5 bases). CDR3 length: 13 residues. Trimming shortened V by 3 bases and J by 6 bases, and 8 bases separated the two germline ends. Germline values: CDR1 KGHDR, CDR2 SFDVKD. CDR3 in DNA: TGTGCCACCAGTGATCAGGGTTTTCAGCCCCAGCATTTT. Protein: CATSDQGFQPQHF.

The chain is built from TRBV3-1 (or the pseudogene TRBV3-2) and TRBJ1-1; D is undetermined. V was shortened by 1 base and J by 6 bases, with 12 bases between the two germline ends. Germline-derived CDR1 and CDR2 are LGHDT and YNNKEL (reference sequence). CDR3 length equals 14 residues. CDR3 DNA: TGTGCCAGCAGCCAAGGGTACAGCACATCTGAAGCTTTCTTT. Protein sequence: CASSQGYSTSEAFF.

This CDR3 is CASSVEVAGHGNTIYF. CDR3 in DNA: TGTGCCAGCAGCGTAGAAGTTGCAGGGCACGGAAACACCATATATTTT. V and J are TRBV9 and TRBJ1-3; perhaps TRBD1 as D (5 bases). Per the germline V gene, CDR1 is SGDLS and CDR2 is YYNGEE. Trimming left V 0 bases short and J 4 bases short, with 14 bases between. The CDR3 extends over 16 amino acids. The full variable domain, completed using reference TRBV9 and TRBJ1-3, is DSGVTQTPKHLITATGQRVTLRCSPRSGDLSVYWYQQSLDQGLQFLIQYYNGEERAKGNILERFSAQQFPDLHSELNLSSLELGDSALYFCASSVEVAGHGNTIYFGEGSWLTVV.

The genes are TRBV5-1 and TRBJ2-7; 10 bases line up with TRBD1. The ends lost 0 bases at V and 12 bases at J; junction bases unmatched: 9. Germline assignment: CDR1 SGHRS and CDR2 YFSETQ. This CDR3 is built from 14 residues. The CDR3 sequence: CASSLGDRGQALYF. CDR3 bases: TGCGCCAGCAGCTTGGGGGACAGGGGCCAAGCCCTGTACTTC. Based on the CDR3 plus reference TRBV5-1 and TRBJ2-7, the full variable domain is KAGVTQTPRYLIKTRGQQVTLSCSPISGHRSVSWYQQTPGQGLQFLFEYFSETQRNKGNFPGRFSGRQFSNSRSEMNVSTLELGDSALYLCASSLGDRGQALYFGPGTRLTVT.

This sequence joins TRBV4-1 and TRBJ2-2; 14 bases are shared with TRBD2. The V and J ends lost 0 bases and 6 bases, in that order; junction bases with no gene match: 6. The germline gives CDR1 MGHRA, CDR2 YSYEKL. The CDR3 sequence is 18 residues long. In nucleotides, the CDR3 is TGCGCCAGCAGCCAAGAGACTAGCGGGAGGGCGCCCTCCGGGGAGCTGTTTTTT. Protein sequence: CASSQETSGRAPSGELFF.

V gene TRBV5-8 combines with J gene TRBJ1-6; tentative D call: TRBD1 (5 bases). CDR3 length equals 16 residues. V lost 0 bases and J 8 bases, leaving 15 bases between the germline ends. Germline V gene lookup returns CDR1 SGHTS and CDR2 YDEGEE. The CDR3 coding sequence is TGTGCCAGCAGCTTGGTACTGGGGCCAGGAGATTCACCCCTCCACTTT. Translated, it gives CASSLVLGPGDSPLHF. Full variable domain (rest looked up from reference TRBV5-8 and TRBJ1-6): EAGVTQSPTHLIKTRGQQATLRCSPISGHTSVYWYQQALGLGLQFLLWYDEGEERNRGNFPPRFSGRQFPNYSSELNVNALELEDSALYLCASSLVLGPGDSPLHFGNGTRLTVT.